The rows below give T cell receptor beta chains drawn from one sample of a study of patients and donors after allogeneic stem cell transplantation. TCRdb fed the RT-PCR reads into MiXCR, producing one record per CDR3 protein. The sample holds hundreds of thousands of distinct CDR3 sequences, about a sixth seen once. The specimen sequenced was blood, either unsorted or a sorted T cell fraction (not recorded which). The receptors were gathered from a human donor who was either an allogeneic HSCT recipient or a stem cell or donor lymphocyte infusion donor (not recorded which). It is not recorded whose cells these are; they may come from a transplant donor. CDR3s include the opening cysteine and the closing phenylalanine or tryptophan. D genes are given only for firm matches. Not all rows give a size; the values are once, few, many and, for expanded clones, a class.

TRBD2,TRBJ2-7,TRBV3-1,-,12,TGTGCCAGCAGCCGGGACTACGGCGAGCAGTACTTC,CASSRDYGEQYF
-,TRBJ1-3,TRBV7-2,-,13,TGTGCCAGCAGCCCCAAGGTCGGAAACACCATATATTTT,CASSPKVGNTIYF
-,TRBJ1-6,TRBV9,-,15,TGTGCCAGCAGCGTAGAAGGCAGCCTCAATTCACCCCTCCACTTT,CASSVEGSLNSPLHF
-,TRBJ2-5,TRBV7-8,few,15,TGTGCCAGCAGCTGGACGGCGTCCCGCACAGCGGCCCAGTACTTC,CASSWTASRTAAQYF
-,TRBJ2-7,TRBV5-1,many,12,TGTGCCAGCAGCTTAGGGGACTACGAGCAGTACTTC,CASSLGDYEQYF
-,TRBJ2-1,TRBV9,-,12,TGTGCCAGCAGCTTCCGACAGAACAAGCAGTTCTTC,CASSFRQNKQFF
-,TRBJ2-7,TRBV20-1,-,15,TGCAGTGCTAGAGGCGTCGCAGAGAGCTCCTACGAGCAGTACTTC,CSARGVAESSYEQYF
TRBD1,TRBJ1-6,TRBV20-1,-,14,TGCAGTGCTAGTAGGACAGGGCGGAATTCACCCCTCCACTTT,CSASRTGRNSPLHF
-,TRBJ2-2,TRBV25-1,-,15,TGTGCCACCACCGGAATAGGGGGGAACACCGGGGAGCTGTTTTTT,CATTGIGGNTGELFF
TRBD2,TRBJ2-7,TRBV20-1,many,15,TGCAGTGCGGGAGCCGGACTAGCGGGAGGTTACGAGCAGTACTTC,CSAGAGLAGGYEQYF
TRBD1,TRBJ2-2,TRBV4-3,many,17,TGCGCCAGCAGCCAAGATCGGCGCAGGGGGCAAGGCGGGGAGCTGTTTTTT,CASSQDRRRGQGGELFF
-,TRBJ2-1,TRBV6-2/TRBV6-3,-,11,TGTGCCAGCTCGCCCGGCGGTGAGCAGTTCTTC,CASSPGGEQFF
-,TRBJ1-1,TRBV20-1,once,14,TGCAGTGCTAGAGATATGGAGGGATCCACTGAAGCTTTCTTT,CSARDMEGSTEAFF
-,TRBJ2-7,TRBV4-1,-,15,TGCGCCAGCAGCCAAGGGACGGGTAAGGCCTACGAGCAGTACTTC,CASSQGTGKAYEQYF
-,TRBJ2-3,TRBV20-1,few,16,TGCAGTGCCTGGCGGGACAGCTTAGGGGGCACAGATACGCAGTATTTT,CSAWRDSLGGTDTQYF
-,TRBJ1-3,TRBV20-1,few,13,TGCAGTGCTGGATGGGGGGCTGAAAACACCATATATTTT,CSAGWGAENTIYF
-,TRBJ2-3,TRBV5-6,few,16,TGTGCCAGCAGCTTGTGGACGGGAGAAAAAACAGATACGCAGTATTTT,CASSLWTGEKTDTQYF
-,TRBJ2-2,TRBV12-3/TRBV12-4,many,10,TGTGCCTCAGGTGACGGGGAGCTGTTTTTT,CASGDGELFF
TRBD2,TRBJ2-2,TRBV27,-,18,TGTGCCAGCAGTTCCGGGGTAGCGGGAGGGCCGAGCACCGGGGAGCTGTTTTTT,CASSSGVAGGPSTGELFF
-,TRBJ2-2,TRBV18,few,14,TGTGCCAGCTCACCACGGTCAGACACCGGGGAGCTGTTTTTT,CASSPRSDTGELFF
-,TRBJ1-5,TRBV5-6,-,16,TGTGCCAGCAGCTTGGACGGCGGGGATAGCAATCAGCCCCAGCATTTT,CASSLDGGDSNQPQHF
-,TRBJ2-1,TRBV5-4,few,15,TGTGCCAGCAGCATAGACGGGAGCTCCTACAATGAGCAGTTCTTC,CASSIDGSSYNEQFF
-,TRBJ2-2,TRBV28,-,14,TGTGCCAGCAGACCCGGGACGAACACCGGGGAGCTGTTTTTT,CASRPGTNTGELFF
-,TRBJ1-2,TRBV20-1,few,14,TGCAGTGCTAGAGATAACCAGCCACTCGGGGGCTACACCTTC,CSARDNQPLGGYTF
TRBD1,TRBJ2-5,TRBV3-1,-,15,TGTGCCAGCAGCCAAGAGTACAGGGGGCAGGAGACCCAGTACTTC,CASSQEYRGQETQYF
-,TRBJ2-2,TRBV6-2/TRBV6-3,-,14,TGTGCCAGCAGGGTACTAGGCCACACCGGGGAGCTGTTTTTT,CASRVLGHTGELFF
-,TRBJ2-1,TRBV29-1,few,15,TGCAGCGTTGTGCAGAGGGCGAATATATTGAATGAGCAGTTCTTC,CSVVQRANILNEQFF
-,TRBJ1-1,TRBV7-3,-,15,TGTGCCAGCAGCTTAACTGGGGATGGGGCCACTGAAGCTTTCTTT,CASSLTGDGATEAFF
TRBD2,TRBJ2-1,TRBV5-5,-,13,TGTGCCAGCAGCTTGTATTTGGGACTAGGGCAGTTCTTC,CASSLYLGLGQFF
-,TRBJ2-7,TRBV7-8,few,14,TGTGCCAGCAGCTTAGGTCAAAGGTCCCCCGAGCAGTACTTC,CASSLGQRSPEQYF
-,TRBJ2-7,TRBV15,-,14,TGTGCCACCAGCGCACAGGGAAGCTCCTACGAGCAGTACTTC,CATSAQGSSYEQYF
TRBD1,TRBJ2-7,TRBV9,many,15,TGTGCCAGCAGCGGAGGGACAGTTGGGACCTACGAGCAGTACTTC,CASSGGTVGTYEQYF
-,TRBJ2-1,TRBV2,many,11,TGTGCCAGCAGCCGAGCCAATGAGCAGTTCTTC,CASSRANEQFF
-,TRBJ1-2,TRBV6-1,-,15,TGTGCCAGCAGTGAACCTAGGGGGATTGGCTATGGCTACACCTTC,CASSEPRGIGYGYTF
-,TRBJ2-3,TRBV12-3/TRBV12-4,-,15,TGTGCCAGCAGTTTGAACGGGGGGCCGGCAGATACGCAGTATTTT,CASSLNGGPADTQYF
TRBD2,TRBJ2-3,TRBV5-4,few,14,TGTGCCAGCAGCTTGGCCGGGACTAGCGGGCTGCAGTATTTT,CASSLAGTSGLQYF
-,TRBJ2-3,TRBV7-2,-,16,TGTGCCAGCAGCCCCCCCCCGTCAGGGCGGGCAGATACGCAGTATTTT,CASSPPPSGRADTQYF
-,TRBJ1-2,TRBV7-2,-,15,TGTGCCAGCAGCCCCCCCGGGGCAGGGAACTATGGCTACACCTTC,CASSPPGAGNYGYTF
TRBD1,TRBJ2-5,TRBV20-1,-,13,TGCAGTGCTATTTACAGGGGGCAAGAGACCCAGTACTTC,CSAIYRGQETQYF
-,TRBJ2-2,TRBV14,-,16,TGTGCCAGCAGCCAAAGCTCGGACACTATTGTCGGGGAGCTGTTTTTT,CASSQSSDTIVGELFF
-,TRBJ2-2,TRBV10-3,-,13,TGTGCCATCAGTTTCGCCAGGTACGGGGAGCTGTTTTTT,CAISFARYGELFF